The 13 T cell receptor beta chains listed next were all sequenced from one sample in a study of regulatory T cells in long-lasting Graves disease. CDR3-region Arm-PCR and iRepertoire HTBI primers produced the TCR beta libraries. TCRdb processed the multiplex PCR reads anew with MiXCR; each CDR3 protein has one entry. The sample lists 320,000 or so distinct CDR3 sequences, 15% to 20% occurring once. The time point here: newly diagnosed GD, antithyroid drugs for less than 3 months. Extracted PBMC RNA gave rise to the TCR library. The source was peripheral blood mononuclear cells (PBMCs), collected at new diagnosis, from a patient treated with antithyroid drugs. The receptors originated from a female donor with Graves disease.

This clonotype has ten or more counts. DNA of the CDR3: TGTGCCAGCAGTCCGACAGGGACCTATGGCTACACCTTC. Its translation: CASSPTGTYGYTF. The chain carries TRBV28 and TRBJ1-2, with 7 positions matching TRBD1. The V gene's germline CDR1 is MDHEN and CDR2 SYDVKM. The CDR3 is made up of 13 amino acids. The V and J ends lost 5 bases and 4 bases, in that order; junction bases with no gene match: 4.

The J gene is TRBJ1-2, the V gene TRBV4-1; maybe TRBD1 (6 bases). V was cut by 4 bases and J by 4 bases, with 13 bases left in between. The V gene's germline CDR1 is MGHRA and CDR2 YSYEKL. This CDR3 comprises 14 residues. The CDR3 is CASSPPRGLYGYTF. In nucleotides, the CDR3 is TGCGCCAGCAGCCCGCCGCGGGGGCTCTATGGCTACACCTTC.

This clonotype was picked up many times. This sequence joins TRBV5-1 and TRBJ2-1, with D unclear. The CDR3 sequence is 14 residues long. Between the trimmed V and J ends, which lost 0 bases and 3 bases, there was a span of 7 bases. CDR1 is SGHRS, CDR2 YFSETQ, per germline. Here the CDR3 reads CASSLDLDYNEQFF. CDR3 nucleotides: TGCGCCAGCAGCTTGGATCTGGACTACAATGAGCAGTTCTTC.

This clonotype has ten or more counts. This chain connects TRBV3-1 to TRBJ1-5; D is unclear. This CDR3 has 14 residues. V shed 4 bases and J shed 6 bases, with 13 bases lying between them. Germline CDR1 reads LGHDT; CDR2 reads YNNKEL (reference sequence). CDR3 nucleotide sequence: TGTGCCAGCAGCCCGGAGAATGGGGTTCAGCCCCAGCATTTT. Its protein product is CASSPENGVQPQHF.

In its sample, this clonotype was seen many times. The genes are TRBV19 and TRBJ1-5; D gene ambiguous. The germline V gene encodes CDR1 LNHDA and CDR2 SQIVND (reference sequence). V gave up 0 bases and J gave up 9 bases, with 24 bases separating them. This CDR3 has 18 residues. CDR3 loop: CASSIDPIWTPHGWPQHF. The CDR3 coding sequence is TGTGCCAGTAGTATAGATCCGATCTGGACCCCTCACGGATGGCCCCAGCATTTT.

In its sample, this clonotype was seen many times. This CDR3 is CASSGGANTEAFF. The DNA for the CDR3 is TGTGCCAGCAGCGGTGGAGCAAACACTGAAGCTTTCTTT. The chain uses TRBV6-1 and TRBJ1-1; D is undetermined. Per germline, CDR1 MNHNS and CDR2 SASEGT. V was trimmed by 6 bases and J by 2 bases, leaving 10 bases between them. The CDR3 has 13 amino acids.

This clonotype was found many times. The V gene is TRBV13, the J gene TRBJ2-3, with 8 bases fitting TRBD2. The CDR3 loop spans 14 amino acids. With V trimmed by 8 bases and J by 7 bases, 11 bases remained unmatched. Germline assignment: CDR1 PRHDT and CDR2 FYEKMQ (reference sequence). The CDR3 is CASGHASGWYTQYF. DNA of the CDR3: TGTGCCAGCGGCCACGCTAGCGGGTGGTATACGCAGTATTTT.

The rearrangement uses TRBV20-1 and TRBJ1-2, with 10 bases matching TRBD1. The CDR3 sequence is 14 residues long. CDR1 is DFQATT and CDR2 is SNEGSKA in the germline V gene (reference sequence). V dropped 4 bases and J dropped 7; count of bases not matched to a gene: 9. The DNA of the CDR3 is TGCAGTGCTAAACCGGGACAGGGGTGGGCTGGCTACACCTTC. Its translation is CSAKPGQGWAGYTF.

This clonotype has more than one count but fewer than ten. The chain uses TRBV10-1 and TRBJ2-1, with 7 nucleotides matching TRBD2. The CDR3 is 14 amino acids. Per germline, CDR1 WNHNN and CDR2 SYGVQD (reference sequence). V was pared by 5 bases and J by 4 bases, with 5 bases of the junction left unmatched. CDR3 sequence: CASSPQRGYNEQFF. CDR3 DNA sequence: TGCGCCAGCAGTCCACAGCGGGGATACAATGAGCAGTTCTTC.

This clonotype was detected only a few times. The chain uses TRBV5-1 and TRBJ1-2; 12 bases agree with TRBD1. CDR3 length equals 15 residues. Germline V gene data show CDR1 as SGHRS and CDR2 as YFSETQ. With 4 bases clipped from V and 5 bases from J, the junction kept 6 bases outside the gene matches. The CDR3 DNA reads TGCGCCAGCAGCACGGGACAGGGGGCTTCATATGGCTACACCTTC. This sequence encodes CASSTGQGASYGYTF.

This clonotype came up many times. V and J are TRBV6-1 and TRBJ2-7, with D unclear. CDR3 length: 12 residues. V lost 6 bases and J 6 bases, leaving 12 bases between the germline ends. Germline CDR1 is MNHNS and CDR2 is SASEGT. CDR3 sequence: CASRRVGGEQYF. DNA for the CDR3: TGTGCCAGCAGGCGCGTAGGCGGCGAGCAGTACTTC.

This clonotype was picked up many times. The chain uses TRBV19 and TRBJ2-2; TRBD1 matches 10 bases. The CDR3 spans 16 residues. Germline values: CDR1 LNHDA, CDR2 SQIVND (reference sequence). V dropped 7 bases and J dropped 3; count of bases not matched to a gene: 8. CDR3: CASTHRDRGDTGELFF. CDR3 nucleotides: TGTGCCAGTACCCACAGGGACAGGGGCGACACCGGGGAGCTGTTTTTT.

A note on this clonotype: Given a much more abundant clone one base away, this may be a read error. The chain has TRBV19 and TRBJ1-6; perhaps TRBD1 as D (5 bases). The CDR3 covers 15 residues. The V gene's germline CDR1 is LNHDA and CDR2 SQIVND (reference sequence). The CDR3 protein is CANSIPGARDSPLHF. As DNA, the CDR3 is TGTGCCAATAGTATCCCCGGGGCGAGAGATTCACCCCTCCACTTT.